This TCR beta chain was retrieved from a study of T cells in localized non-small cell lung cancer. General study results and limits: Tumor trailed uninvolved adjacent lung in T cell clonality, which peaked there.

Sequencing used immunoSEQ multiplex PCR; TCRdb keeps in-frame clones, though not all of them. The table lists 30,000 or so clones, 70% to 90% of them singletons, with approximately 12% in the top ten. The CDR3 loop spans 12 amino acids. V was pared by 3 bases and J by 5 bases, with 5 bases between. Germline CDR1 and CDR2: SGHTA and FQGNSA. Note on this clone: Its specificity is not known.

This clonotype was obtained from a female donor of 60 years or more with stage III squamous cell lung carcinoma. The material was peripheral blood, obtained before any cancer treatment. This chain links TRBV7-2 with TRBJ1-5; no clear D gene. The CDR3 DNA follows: TGTGCCAGCAGCTTGTTTGATCAGCCCCAGCATTTT. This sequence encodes CASSLFDQPQHF.